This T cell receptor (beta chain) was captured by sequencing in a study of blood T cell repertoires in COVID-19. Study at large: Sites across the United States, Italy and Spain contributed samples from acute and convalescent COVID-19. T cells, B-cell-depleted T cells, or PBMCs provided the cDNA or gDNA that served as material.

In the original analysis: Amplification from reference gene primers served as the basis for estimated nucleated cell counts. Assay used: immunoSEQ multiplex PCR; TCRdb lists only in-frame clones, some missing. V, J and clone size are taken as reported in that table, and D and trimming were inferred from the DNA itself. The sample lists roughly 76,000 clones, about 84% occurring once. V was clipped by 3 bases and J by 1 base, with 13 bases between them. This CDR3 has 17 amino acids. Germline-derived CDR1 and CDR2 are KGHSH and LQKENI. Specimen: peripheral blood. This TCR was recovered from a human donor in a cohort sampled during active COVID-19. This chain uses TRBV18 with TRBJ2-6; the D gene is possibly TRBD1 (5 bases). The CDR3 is CASSPATSGSGANVLTF. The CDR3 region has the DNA TGTGCCAGCTCACCCGCGACTTCAGGGTCTGGGGCCAACGTCCTGACTTTC.